This T cell receptor beta chain derives from a study of T-cell reconstitution after alpha-beta-depleted transplantation in children. General study findings and limits: By about two months after transplant, alpha-beta T cells reportedly arose from several hundred graft clones that had expanded. A year post-transplant, T-cell counts and diversity derived mostly from newly produced T cells.

CDR3 length: 16 amino acids. With V trimmed by 1 base and J by 6 bases, 8 bases remained unmatched. Per the germline V gene, CDR1 is SGHTA and CDR2 is FQGNSA. Unique molecular identifiers were used to barcode this TCRbeta library. Each CDR3 protein is one row after TCRdb ran MiXCR on the PCR reads. This table has hundreds of thousands of distinct CDR3 sequences, 10% appearing once. Ten or more counts support this clonotype. The antigen is undetermined. J is TRBJ2-3 and V is TRBV7-2, with 9 bases aligning to TRBD2. The sequence was collected from a boy under two years old with acute myeloid leukemia, due to receive a stem cell transplant. The input for sequencing was PBMCs, taken before TCRalphabeta/CD19-depleted stem cell transplant. The CDR3 protein is CASSLGSGGYGDTQYF. Here the CDR3 DNA reads TGTGCCAGCAGCTTAGGGAGCGGGGGGTATGGGGATACGCAGTATTTT.